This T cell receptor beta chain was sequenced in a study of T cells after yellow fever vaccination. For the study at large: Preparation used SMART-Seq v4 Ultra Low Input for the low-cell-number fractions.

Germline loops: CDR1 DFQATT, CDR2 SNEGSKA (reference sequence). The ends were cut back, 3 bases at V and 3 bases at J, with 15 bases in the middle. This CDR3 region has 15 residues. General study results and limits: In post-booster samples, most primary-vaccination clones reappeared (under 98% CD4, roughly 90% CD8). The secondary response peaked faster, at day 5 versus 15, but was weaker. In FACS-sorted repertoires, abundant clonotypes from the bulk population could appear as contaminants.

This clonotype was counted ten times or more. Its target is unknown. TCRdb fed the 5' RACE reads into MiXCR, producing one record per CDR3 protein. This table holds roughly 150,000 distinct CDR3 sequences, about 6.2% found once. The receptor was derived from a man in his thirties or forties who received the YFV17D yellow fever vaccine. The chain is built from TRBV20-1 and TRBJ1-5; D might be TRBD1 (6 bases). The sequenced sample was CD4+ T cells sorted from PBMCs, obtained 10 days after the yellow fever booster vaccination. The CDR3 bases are TGCAGTGCTAGGAGCCTGGGGGGGCACAATCAGCCCCAGCATTTT. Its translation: CSARSLGGHNQPQHF.